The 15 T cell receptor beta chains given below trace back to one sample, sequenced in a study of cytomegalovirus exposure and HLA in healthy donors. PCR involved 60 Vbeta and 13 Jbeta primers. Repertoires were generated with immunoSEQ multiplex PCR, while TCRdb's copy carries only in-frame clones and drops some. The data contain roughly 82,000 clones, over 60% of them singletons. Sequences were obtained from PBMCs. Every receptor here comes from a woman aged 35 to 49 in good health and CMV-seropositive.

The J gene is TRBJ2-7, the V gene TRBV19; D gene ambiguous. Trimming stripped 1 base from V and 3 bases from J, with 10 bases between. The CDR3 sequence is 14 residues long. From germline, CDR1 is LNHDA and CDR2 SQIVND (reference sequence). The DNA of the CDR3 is TGTGCCAGTAGTATAGGGTCAGAGGTCTACGAGCAGTACTTC. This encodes CASSIGSEVYEQYF. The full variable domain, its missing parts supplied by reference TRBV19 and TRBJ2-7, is DGGITQSPKYLFRKEGQNVTLSCEQNLNHDAMYWYRQDPGQGLRLIYYSQIVNDFQKGDIAEGYSVSREKKESFPLTVTSAQKNPTAFYLCASSIGSEVYEQYFGPGTRLTVT.

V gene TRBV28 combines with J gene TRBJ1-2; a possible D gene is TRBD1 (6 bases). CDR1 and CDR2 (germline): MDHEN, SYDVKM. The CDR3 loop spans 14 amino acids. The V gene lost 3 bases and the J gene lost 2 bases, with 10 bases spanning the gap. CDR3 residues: CASSLTQGNYGYTF. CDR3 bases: TGTGCCAGCAGTTTGACACAGGGCAACTATGGCTACACCTTC.

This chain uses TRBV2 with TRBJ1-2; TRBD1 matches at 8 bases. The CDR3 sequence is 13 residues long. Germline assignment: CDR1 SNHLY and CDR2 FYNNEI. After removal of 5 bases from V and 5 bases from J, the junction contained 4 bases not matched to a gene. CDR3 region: CASSRGQDYGYTF. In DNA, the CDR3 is TGTGCCAGCAGTCGGGGACAGGATTATGGCTACACCTTC.

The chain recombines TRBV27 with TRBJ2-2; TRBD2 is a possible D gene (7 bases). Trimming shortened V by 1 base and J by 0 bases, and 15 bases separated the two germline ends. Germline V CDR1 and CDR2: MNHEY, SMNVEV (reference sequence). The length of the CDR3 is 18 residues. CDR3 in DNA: TGTGCCAGCAGTTTATATGGTCGGGGGGCGACGAACACCGGGGAGCTGTTTTTT. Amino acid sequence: CASSLYGRGATNTGELFF.

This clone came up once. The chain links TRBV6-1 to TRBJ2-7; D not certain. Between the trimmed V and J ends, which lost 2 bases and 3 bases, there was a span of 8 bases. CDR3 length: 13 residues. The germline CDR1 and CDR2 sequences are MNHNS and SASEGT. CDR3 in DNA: TGTGCCAGCAGTGAAAACCGAGACTACGAGCAGTACTTC. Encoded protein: CASSENRDYEQYF.

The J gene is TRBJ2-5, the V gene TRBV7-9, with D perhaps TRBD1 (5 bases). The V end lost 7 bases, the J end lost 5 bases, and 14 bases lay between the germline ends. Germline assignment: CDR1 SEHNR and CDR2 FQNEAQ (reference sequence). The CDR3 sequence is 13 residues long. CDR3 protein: CASNNAGLETQYF. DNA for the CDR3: TGTGCCAGCAACAACGCAGGGTTGGAGACCCAGTACTTC.

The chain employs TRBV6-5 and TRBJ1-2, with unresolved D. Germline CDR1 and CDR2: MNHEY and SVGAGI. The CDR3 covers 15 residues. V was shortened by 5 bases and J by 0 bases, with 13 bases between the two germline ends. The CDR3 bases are TGTGCCAGCAGTAACCGCGGGCAGTCTAACTATGGCTACACCTTC. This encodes CASSNRGQSNYGYTF.

The CDR3 loop is CAWSKTGTTGELFF. Here the CDR3 DNA reads TGTGCCTGGAGTAAGACAGGGACGACCGGGGAGCTGTTTTTT. The rearrangement joins TRBV30 to TRBJ2-2; 7 positions agree with TRBD1. The germline V gene has CDR1 GTSNPN and CDR2 SVGIG (reference sequence). V lost 2 bases to trimming and J lost 5 bases; unmatched junction nucleotides: 5. The CDR3 consists of 14 residues. The variable domain in full, completed from reference TRBV30 and TRBJ2-2, reads SQTIHQWPATLVQPVGSPLSLECTVEGTSNPNLYWYRQAAGRGLQLLFYSVGIGQISSEVPQNLSASRPQDRQFILSSKKLLLSDSGFYLCAWSKTGTTGELFFGEGSRLTVL.

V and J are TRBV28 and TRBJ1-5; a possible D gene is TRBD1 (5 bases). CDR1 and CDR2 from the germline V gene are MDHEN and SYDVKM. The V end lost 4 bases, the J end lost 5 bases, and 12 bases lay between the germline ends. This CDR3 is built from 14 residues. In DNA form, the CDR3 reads TGTGCCAGCAGTTCACGAACAGGAGATCAGCCCCAGCATTTT. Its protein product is CASSSRTGDQPQHF.

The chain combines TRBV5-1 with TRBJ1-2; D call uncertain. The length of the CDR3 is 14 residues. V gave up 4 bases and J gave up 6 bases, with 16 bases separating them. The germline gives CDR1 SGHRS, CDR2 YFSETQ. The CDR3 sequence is CASSRGPENHGYTF. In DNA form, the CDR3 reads TGCGCCAGCAGCCGCGGGCCTGAGAACCATGGCTACACCTTC.

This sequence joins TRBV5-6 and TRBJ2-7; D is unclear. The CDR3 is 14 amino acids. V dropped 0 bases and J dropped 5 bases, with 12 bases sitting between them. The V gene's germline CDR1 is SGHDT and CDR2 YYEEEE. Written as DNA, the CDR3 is TGTGCCAGCAGCTTGGGCTATAGCAGCCACGAGCAGTACTTC. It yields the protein CASSLGYSSHEQYF. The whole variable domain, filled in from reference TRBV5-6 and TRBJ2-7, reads DAGVTQSPTHLIKTRGQQVTLRCSPKSGHDTVSWYQQALGQGPQFIFQYYEEEERQRGNFPDRFSGHQFPNYSSELNVNALLLGDSALYLCASSLGYSSHEQYFGPGTRLTVT.

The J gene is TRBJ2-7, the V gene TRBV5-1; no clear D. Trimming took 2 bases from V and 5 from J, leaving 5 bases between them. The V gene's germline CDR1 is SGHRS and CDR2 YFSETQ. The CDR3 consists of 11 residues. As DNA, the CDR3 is TGCGCCAGCAGCTTAGCGCACGAGCAGTACTTC. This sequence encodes CASSLAHEQYF. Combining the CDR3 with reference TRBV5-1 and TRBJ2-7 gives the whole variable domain KAGVTQTPRYLIKTRGQQVTLSCSPISGHRSVSWYQQTPGQGLQFLFEYFSETQRNKGNFPGRFSGRQFSNSRSEMNVSTLELGDSALYLCASSLAHEQYFGPGTRLTVT.

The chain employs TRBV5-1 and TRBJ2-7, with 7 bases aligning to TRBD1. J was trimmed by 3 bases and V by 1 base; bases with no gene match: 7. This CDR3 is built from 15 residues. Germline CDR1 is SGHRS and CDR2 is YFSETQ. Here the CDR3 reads CASSLRPGGVYEQYF. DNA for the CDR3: TGCGCCAGCAGCTTGAGGCCAGGGGGTGTCTACGAGCAGTACTTC.

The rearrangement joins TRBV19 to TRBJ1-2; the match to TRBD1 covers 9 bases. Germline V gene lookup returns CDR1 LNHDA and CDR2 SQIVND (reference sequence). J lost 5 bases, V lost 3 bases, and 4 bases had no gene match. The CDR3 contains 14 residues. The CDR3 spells CASSMLTGGYGYTF. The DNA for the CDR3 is TGTGCCAGTAGTATGCTGACAGGGGGATATGGCTACACCTTC.

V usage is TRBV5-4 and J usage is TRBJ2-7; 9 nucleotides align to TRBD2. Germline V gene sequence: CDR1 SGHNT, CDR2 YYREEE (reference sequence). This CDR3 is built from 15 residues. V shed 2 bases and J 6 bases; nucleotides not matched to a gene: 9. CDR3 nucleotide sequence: TGTGCCAGCAGCTTCCACGGGACTAGCATTCGCGAGCAGTACTTC. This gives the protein CASSFHGTSIREQYF.